These T cell receptor beta chains were read from a single sample in a study of blood T cell repertoires in COVID-19. Sequencing used immunoSEQ multiplex PCR; TCRdb keeps in-frame clones, though not all of them. The profile covers fewer than 200,000 clones, with roughly 78% appearing a single time and more than 7% taken by the ten largest. The material sequenced was peripheral blood. Receptors originate from a woman aged 60-75 years with COVID-19, enrolled during active disease. Each CDR3 is given with its conserved first and last residue. D genes are given only for firm matches. Clone size is given for some rows only: seen once, a few or many times, or a class if the clone is expanded.

TGTGCCAGCAGTGATGGGGGGGGTAATGAAAAACTGTTTTTT | CASSDGGGNEKLFF | TRBJ1-4 | - | TRBV6-1 | few
TGCGCCAGCAGCCCGCAGCAGGGGGCAGCGGCAGATACGCAGTATTTT | CASSPQQGAAADTQYF | TRBJ2-3 | TRBD1 | TRBV5-1 | -
TGCGCCAGCAGCCAGGCCCCGGGAACCAGATTTGAGACCCAGTACTTC | CASSQAPGTRFETQYF | TRBJ2-5 | - | TRBV4-1 | many
TGTGCCAGCAGCCAAGCACCGGGACTAGCGGCTCAGTACAATGAGCAGTTCTTC | CASSQAPGLAAQYNEQFF | TRBJ2-1 | TRBD2 | TRBV14 | -
TGTGCCAGCAGCAAACCCCCGGGACAGCGAACCTACGAGCAGTACTTC | CASSKPPGQRTYEQYF | TRBJ2-7 | TRBD1 | TRBV6-6 | -
TGTGCCAGCAGCCTTACAGCCCCTAATTCACCCCTCCACTTT | CASSLTAPNSPLHF | TRBJ1-6 | - | TRBV9 | -
TGTGCCTGGAGTCCCGTAGCGGGAACGCCAGATACGCAGTATTTT | CAWSPVAGTPDTQYF | TRBJ2-3 | TRBD2 | TRBV30 | -
TGCAGCGCTAGACAGGGGTGGCAAGAGACCCAGTACTTC | CSARQGWQETQYF | TRBJ2-5 | TRBD1 | TRBV29-1 | -
TGTGCCAGCAGCGTCATCTCCAGGGACAATGAGCAGTTCTTC | CASSVISRDNEQFF | TRBJ2-1 | - | TRBV7-3 | once
TGTGCCAGCACCCTGGAGGGAGGCTCCTACAATGAGCAGTTCTTC | CASTLEGGSYNEQFF | TRBJ2-1 | - | TRBV11-2 | -
TGTGCCAGCAGCTTAGCAGGCTCCTACGAGCAGTACTTC | CASSLAGSYEQYF | TRBJ2-7 | - | TRBV11-3 | -
TGTGCCAGCAGTGGGGGACAGGGGAAGTTCTTC | CASSGGQGKFF | TRBJ2-1 | TRBD1 | TRBV9 | -
TGTGCCAGCAGCCCGGCACAGGGTGGAGCCTACGAGCAGTACTTC | CASSPAQGGAYEQYF | TRBJ2-7 | - | TRBV5-5 | -
TGTGCCAGCAGTTTGACAGGGAGGACTGAAGCTTTCTTT | CASSLTGRTEAFF | TRBJ1-1 | TRBD1 | TRBV12-3/TRBV12-4 | -
TGTGCCAGCAGTGAATCGGGCTATGGCTACACCTTC | CASSESGYGYTF | TRBJ1-2 | - | TRBV6-4 | -
TGCGCCAGCAGCTTGGTCGCAGGGGGCGCAGGGACTGAAGCTTTCTTT | CASSLVAGGAGTEAFF | TRBJ1-1 | TRBD1 | TRBV5-1 | -
TGTGCCAGCAGCCCACTTGGACAGGGGTTTGACGAGCAGTACTTC | CASSPLGQGFDEQYF | TRBJ2-7 | TRBD1 | TRBV27 | -
TGTGCCAGCAGCGTAGGCGGTGGTACGCAGTATTTT | CASSVGGGTQYF | TRBJ2-3 | - | TRBV9 | -
TGCAGCTGCCGAGGTCCCGGGACAGGGGGATATACGCAGTATTTT | CSCRGPGTGGYTQYF | TRBJ2-3 | TRBD1 | TRBV29-1 | -
TGTGCCAGCAGCCGACTAGCGGGAGGATCCTACGAGCAGTACTTC | CASSRLAGGSYEQYF | TRBJ2-7 | TRBD2 | TRBV7-8 | -
TGTGCCAGCAGCCAACAGGGGGCAATACACAATGAGCAGTTCTTC | CASSQQGAIHNEQFF | TRBJ2-1 | TRBD1 | TRBV7-9 | -
TGTGCCAGCAGCTCCCACGGGACTAGCGGGGGGAGCTTCACAGATACGCAGTATTTT | CASSSHGTSGGSFTDTQYF | TRBJ2-3 | TRBD2 | TRBV13 | -
TGTGCCAGCAGTCTCTTCCTTGGCGGGGGGGCCGGGGAGCTGTTTTTT | CASSLFLGGGAGELFF | TRBJ2-2 | TRBD2 | TRBV5-5 | -
TGTGCCAGCAGTGACCCGGGACTAGCCACAGATACGCAGTATTTT | CASSDPGLATDTQYF | TRBJ2-3 | TRBD2 | TRBV7-3 | -
TGTGCCAGCAGCTTAGATTCAGGGTTCGTCGGGGAGCTGTTTTTT | CASSLDSGFVGELFF | TRBJ2-2 | - | TRBV11-2 | -
TGTGCCAGTAGAATCGGGGATCAAGCTTTCTTT | CASRIGDQAFF | TRBJ1-1 | - | TRBV19 | once
TGTGCCAGCAGCAAACTACAGGGGCGAGGTGAGACCCAGTACTTC | CASSKLQGRGETQYF | TRBJ2-5 | - | TRBV21-1 | -
TGTGCCAGTAGTATAGGGGCAGGATCAGATACGCAGTATTTT | CASSIGAGSDTQYF | TRBJ2-3 | - | TRBV19 | few
TGTGCCAGCAGTTTAATAGGGCAGGGTGTGGGGACCCAGTACTTC | CASSLIGQGVGTQYF | TRBJ2-5 | - | TRBV27 | once
TGTGCCTGGAGTGTAGGCGGACAGAGCAATCAGCCCCAGCATTTT | CAWSVGGQSNQPQHF | TRBJ1-5 | - | TRBV30 | many
TGCAGCGTTGAAGATCTTCTATCGCATGATACGCAGTATTTT | CSVEDLLSHDTQYF | TRBJ2-3 | - | TRBV29-1 | -
TGTGCCAGCAGACACCTCGACACCGGGGAGCTGTTTTTT | CASRHLDTGELFF | TRBJ2-2 | - | TRBV7-8 | -
TGTGCCAGCAGCCAGACAGCTCAAGAGACCCAGTACTTC | CASSQTAQETQYF | TRBJ2-5 | - | TRBV5-4 | -
TGCGCCAGCAGCTTGGACAGCCAGTATGGCTACACCTTC | CASSLDSQYGYTF | TRBJ1-2 | - | TRBV5-1 | -
TGTGCCAGCAGCTTAGCCAGCGAGGTCAGGGTCCAACTGAACACCGGGGAGCTGTTTTTT | CASSLASEVRVQLNTGELFF | TRBJ2-2 | - | TRBV11-3 | -
TGTGCCACCAGCAGAGAAGTAGGAGTCGCTGGAAACACCATATATTTT | CATSREVGVAGNTIYF | TRBJ1-3 | - | TRBV15 | -
TGTGCCAGCAGCCTCACAACCGGGACAGGCGACAATGAGCAGTTCTTC | CASSLTTGTGDNEQFF | TRBJ2-1 | TRBD1 | TRBV28 | once
TGTGCCAGCAGCCAATCGAGCCCAGGTCGGACTGAAGCTTTCTTT | CASSQSSPGRTEAFF | TRBJ1-1 | - | TRBV16 | -
TGTGCCAGCACCCCGCCCGGCGGGGGGCGAGTTGAAAAACTGTTTTTT | CASTPPGGGRVEKLFF | TRBJ1-4 | - | TRBV28 | -
TGTGCCAGCAGCAGTAGCGGGGGGGCCTACAATGAGCAGTTCTTC | CASSSSGGAYNEQFF | TRBJ2-1 | TRBD2 | TRBV4-2 | few
TGTGCCAGCTCACCACGACTAGCGGAGAACACCGGGGAGCTGTTTTTT | CASSPRLAENTGELFF | TRBJ2-2 | TRBD2 | TRBV18 | -
TGTGCCACCTCACGACGGATGCGGGGGACCACAGATACGCAGTATTTT | CATSRRMRGTTDTQYF | TRBJ2-3 | TRBD2 | TRBV19 | few